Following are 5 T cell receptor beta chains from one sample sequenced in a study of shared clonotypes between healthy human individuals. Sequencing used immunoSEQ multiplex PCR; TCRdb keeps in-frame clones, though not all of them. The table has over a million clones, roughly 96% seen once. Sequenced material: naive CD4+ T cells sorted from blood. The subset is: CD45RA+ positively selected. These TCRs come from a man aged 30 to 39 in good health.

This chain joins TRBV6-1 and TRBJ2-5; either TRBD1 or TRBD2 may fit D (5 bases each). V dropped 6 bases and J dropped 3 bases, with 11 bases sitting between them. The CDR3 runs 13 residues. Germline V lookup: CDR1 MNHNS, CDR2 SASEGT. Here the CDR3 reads CASSGTAEETQYF. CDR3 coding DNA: TGTGCCAGCAGCGGGACGGCCGAAGAGACCCAGTACTTC.

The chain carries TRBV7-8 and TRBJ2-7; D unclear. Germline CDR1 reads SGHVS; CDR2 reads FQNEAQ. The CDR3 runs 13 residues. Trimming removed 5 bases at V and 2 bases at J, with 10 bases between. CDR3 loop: CASSVGRTYEQYF. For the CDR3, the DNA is TGTGCCAGCAGCGTTGGACGGACCTACGAGCAGTACTTC.

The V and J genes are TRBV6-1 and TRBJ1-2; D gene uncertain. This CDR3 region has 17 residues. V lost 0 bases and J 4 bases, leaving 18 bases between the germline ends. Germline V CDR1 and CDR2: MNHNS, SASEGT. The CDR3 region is CASSEAPVGMNRYGYTF. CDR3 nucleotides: TGTGCCAGCAGTGAAGCCCCCGTTGGTATGAATCGCTATGGCTACACCTTC.

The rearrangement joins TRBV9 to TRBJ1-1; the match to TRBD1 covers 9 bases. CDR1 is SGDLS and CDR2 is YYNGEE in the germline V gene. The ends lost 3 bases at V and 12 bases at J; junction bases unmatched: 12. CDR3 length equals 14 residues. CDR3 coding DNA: TGTGCCAGCAGCGCGTCCGGGACAGGGCCGGTGACTTTCTTT. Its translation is CASSASGTGPVTFF.

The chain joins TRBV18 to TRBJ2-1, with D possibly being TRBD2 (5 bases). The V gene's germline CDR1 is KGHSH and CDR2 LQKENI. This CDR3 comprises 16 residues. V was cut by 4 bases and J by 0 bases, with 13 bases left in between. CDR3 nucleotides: TGTGCCAGCTCACAGACGGGGAAAGGCTCCTACAATGAGCAGTTCTTC. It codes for CASSQTGKGSYNEQFF.